The entry that follows covers one T cell receptor beta chain sequence. The antigen this receptor binds is unknown. No base quality values were provided; no much bigger clone lies one nucleotide off. The receptor library was made with the immunoSEQ multiplex PCR assay. This immuneACCESS table, as held by TCRdb, lists in-frame sequences with V and J called but not all clones. Of the missing ones, under half trace to an unresolved V gene in checked studies; the others have no known cause. This sample holds about 82,000 clones; 94% were observed only once. The ten largest clones represent 0.39% of the sample. This sample stems from a study of technical replicates of blood from a handful of donors (dated 2017 in TCRdb). Trimming removed 3 bases from V and 0 bases from J, leaving 10 bases between the germline ends. The germline V gene specifies SNHLY as CDR1 and FYNNEI as CDR2. From cysteine to phenylalanine, the CDR3 is 15 amino acids long. The retained sequence is limited to the CDR3, 45 bases, with the frame set at the first base.

The receptor was isolated from a human donor in good health. The sequencing input was T cells isolated from PBMCs. In this chain, TRBV2 is recombined with TRBJ2-3; TRBD2 is a possible D gene, resting on 6 matching bases. The CDR3: CASSDGRLSTDTQYF. The DNA reads as follows: TGTGCCAGCAGTGACGGGAGACTTAGCACAGATACGCAGTATTTT.